This T cell receptor (beta chain) derives from a study of blood T cell repertoires in COVID-19. On this clone: The same CDR3 also results from other DNA sequences found in this sample.

Only in-frame clones appear in the TCRdb table, and some are missing; sequencing was by immunoSEQ multiplex PCR. The sample carries about 530,000 clones, about 89% recorded once. Specimen: peripheral blood. The receptor's source is a woman aged 45-65 years with COVID-19, enrolled during active disease.

The CDR3 sequence is CASSYTGSNSPLHF. The CDR3 nucleotides read TGTGCCAGCAGTTACACAGGATCGAATTCACCCCTCCACTTT. The gene calls are TRBV6-5 and TRBJ1-6; D is perhaps TRBD1 (5 bases). Deletions cut 2 bases from V and 7 bases from J, with 9 bases between. Germline CDR1 MNHEY, CDR2 SVGAGI. This CDR3 comprises 14 residues.